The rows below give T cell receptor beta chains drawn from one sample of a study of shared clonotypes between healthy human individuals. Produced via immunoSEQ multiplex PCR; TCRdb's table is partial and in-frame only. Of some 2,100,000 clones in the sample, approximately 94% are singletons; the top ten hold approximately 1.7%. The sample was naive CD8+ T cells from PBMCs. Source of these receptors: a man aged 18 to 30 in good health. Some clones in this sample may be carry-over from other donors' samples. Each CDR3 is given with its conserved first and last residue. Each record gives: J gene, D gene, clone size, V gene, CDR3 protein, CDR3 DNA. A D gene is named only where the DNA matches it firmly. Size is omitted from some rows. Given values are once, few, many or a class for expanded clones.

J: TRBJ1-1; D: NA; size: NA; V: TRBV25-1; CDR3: CASSPRATYTEAFF; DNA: TGTGCCAGCAGTCCAAGAGCGACTTACACTGAAGCTTTCTTT
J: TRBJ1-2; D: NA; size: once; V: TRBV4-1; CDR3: CASSQSTRSYGYTF; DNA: TGCGCCAGCAGCCAATCGACCAGGAGCTATGGCTACACCTTC
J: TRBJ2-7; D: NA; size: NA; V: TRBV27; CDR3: CASSPYGMSQQYF; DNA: TGTGCCAGCAGTCCGTATGGGATGAGCCAGCAGTACTTC
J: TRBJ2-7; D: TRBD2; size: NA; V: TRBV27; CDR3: CASSNEREGHYEQYF; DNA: TGTGCCAGCAGTAATGAGCGGGAGGGCCACTACGAGCAGTACTTC
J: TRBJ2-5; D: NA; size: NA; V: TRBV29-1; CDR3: CSVGLTREFETQYF; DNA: TGCAGCGTGGGGCTTACTAGGGAGTTTGAGACCCAGTACTTC
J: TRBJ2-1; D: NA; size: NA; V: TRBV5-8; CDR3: CASSWRLGIYNEQFF; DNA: TGTGCCAGCAGCTGGAGACTAGGGATCTACAATGAGCAGTTCTTC
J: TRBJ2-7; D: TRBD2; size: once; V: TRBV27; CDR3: CASSVLAGVFYEQYF; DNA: TGTGCCAGCAGTGTTCTAGCGGGAGTTTTCTACGAGCAGTACTTC
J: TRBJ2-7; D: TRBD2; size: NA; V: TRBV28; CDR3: CASRSAGGGYEQYF; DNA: TGTGCCAGCCGGAGCGCGGGAGGGGGCTACGAGCAGTACTTC
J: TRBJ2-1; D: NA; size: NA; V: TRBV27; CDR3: CASSSVVSYNEQFF; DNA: TGTGCCAGCAGTTCTGTGGTTAGCTACAATGAGCAGTTCTTC
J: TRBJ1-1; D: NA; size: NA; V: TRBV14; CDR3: CASSHGWNTEAFF; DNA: TGTGCCAGCAGCCACGGGTGGAACACTGAAGCTTTCTTT
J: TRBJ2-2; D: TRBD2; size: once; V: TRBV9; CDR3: CASSVAGRGASGELFF; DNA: TGTGCCAGCAGCGTAGCAGGGCGGGGGGCCTCCGGGGAGCTGTTTTTT
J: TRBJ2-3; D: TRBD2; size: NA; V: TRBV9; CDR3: CASSARRAGGPTDTQYF; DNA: TGTGCCAGCAGCGCCCGACGAGCGGGAGGGCCCACAGATACGCAGTATTTT
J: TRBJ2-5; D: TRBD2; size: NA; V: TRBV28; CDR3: CASSFLLAGPGETQYF; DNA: TGTGCCAGCAGTTTCCTCTTAGCGGGACCGGGTGAGACCCAGTACTTC
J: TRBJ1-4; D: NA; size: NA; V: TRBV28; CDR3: CASSFIGIQDSKKLFF; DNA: TGTGCCAGCAGTTTTATCGGGATCCAGGACAGTAAAAAACTGTTTTTT
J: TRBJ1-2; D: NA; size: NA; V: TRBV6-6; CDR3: CASSYSDTANYGYTF; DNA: TGTGCCAGCAGTTACTCGGACACGGCTAACTATGGCTACACCTTC
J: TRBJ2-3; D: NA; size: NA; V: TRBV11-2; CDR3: CASSSLRTDTQYF; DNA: TGTGCCAGCAGTTCTCTACGGACAGATACGCAGTATTTT
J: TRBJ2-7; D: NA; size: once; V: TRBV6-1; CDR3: CASRGLSSYEQYF; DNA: TGTGCCAGCAGGGGACTTAGCTCCTACGAGCAGTACTTC
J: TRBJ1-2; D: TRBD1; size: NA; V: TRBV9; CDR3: CASSVGSGGLSDGYTF; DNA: TGTGCCAGCAGCGTAGGGTCAGGGGGTTTGAGCGATGGCTACACCTTC
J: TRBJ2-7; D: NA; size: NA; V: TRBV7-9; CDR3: CASSLVGHRTEVTEQYF; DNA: TGTGCCAGCAGCTTAGTTGGTCATCGGACAGAGGTAACCGAGCAGTACTTC
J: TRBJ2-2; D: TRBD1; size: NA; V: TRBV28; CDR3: CASSFWTGGAGELFF; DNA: TGTGCCAGCAGTTTCTGGACAGGTGGAGCCGGGGAGCTGTTTTTT
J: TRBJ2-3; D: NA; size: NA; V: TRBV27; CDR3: CASSPRDGLFTQYF; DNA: TGTGCCAGCAGTCCTCGGGACGGTTTATTTACGCAGTATTTT
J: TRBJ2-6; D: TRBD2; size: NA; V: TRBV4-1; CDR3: CASSQDRGVANVLTF; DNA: TGCGCCAGCAGCCAAGATCGGGGGGTAGCCAACGTCCTGACTTTC
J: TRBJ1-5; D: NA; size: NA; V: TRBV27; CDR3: CASSLFLSNQPQHF; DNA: TGTGCCAGCAGTTTATTCCTTAGCAATCAGCCCCAGCATTTT
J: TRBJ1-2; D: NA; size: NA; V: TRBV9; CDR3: CASSVGAGIFNGYTF; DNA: TGTGCCAGCAGCGTAGGTGCAGGAATCTTCAACGGCTACACCTTC
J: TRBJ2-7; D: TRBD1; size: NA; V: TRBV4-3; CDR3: CASSQGPGQGIHEQYF; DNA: TGCGCCAGCAGCCAAGGCCCGGGACAGGGTATCCACGAGCAGTACTTC
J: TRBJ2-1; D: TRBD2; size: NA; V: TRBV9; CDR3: CASSPGRTSGRIGGEQFF; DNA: TGTGCCAGCAGCCCAGGAAGGACTAGCGGGAGGATTGGTGGTGAGCAGTTCTTC
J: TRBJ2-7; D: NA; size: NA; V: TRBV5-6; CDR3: CASSDRVAYEQYF; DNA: TGTGCCAGCAGCGACCGGGTTGCCTACGAGCAGTACTTC
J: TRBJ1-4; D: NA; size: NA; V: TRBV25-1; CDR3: CASSDAPDRFRF; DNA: TGTGCCAGCAGTGATGCGCCAGACAGGTTCCGTTTT
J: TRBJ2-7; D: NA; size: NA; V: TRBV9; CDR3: CASSVRYEQYF; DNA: TGTGCCAGCAGCGTAAGATACGAGCAGTACTTC
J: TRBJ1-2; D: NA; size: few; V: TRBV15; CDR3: CATSRGRRGQGGYTF; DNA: TGTGCCACCAGCAGGGGGCGACGGGGGCAGGGTGGCTACACCTTC
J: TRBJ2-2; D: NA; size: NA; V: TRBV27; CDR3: CASSLRGGELFF; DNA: TGTGCCAGCAGTTTAAGGGGAGGGGAGCTGTTTTTT
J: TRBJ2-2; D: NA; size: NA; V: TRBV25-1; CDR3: CASSEYLTGELFF; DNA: TGTGCCAGCAGTGAATATTTGACCGGGGAGCTGTTTTTT
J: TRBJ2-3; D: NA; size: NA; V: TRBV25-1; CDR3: CASRGGDTQYF; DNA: TGTGCCAGCAGGGGCGGAGATACGCAGTATTTT
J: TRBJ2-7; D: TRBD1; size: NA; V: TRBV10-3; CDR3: CATAGQGSYEQYF; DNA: TGTGCCACCGCCGGACAGGGGTCCTACGAGCAGTACTTC
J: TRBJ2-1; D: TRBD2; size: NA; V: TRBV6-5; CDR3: CASSYSTSGYLNEQFF; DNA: TGTGCCAGCAGTTATTCGACTAGCGGGTATCTGAATGAGCAGTTCTTC
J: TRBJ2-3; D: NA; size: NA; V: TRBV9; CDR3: CASSAWSGGGTDTQYF; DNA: TGTGCCAGCAGCGCCTGGTCGGGGGGCGGCACAGATACGCAGTATTTT
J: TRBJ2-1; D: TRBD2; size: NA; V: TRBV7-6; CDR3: CASSLYTSGSYNEQFF; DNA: TGTGCCAGCAGCCTCTACACTAGCGGGAGCTACAATGAGCAGTTCTTC
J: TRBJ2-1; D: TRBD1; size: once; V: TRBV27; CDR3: CASSSQGTYNEQFF; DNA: TGTGCCAGCAGTTCACAGGGGACCTACAATGAGCAGTTCTTC
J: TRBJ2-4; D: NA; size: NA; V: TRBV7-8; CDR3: CASSPGAAKNIQYF; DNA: TGTGCCAGCAGCCCAGGGGCAGCCAAAAACATTCAGTACTTC
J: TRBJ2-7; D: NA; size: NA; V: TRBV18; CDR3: CASSLPGPEQYF; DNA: TGTGCCAGCTCACTCCCGGGACCTGAGCAGTACTTC
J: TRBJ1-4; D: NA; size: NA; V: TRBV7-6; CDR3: CASSSDSTNEKLFF; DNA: TGTGCCAGCAGCTCGGACAGCACTAATGAAAAACTGTTTTTT
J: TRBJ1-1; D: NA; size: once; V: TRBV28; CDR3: CASSLGQETEAFF; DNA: TGTGCCAGCAGTCTAGGGCAGGAGACTGAAGCTTTCTTT
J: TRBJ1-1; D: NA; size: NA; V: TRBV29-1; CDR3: CSVVLRSKSEAFF; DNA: TGCAGCGTTGTACTGAGGTCGAAGAGTGAAGCTTTCTTT
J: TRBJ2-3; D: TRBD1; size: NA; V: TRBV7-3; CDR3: CASSETGDYTDTQYF; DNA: TGTGCCAGCAGCGAGACAGGGGATTACACAGATACGCAGTATTTT
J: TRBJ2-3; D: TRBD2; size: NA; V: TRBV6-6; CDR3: CASGGLAGLGQYF; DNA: TGTGCCAGCGGGGGACTAGCGGGCCTTGGGCAGTATTTT
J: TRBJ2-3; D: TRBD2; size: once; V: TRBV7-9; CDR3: CASRTSLPTDTQYF; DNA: TGTGCCAGCAGGACTAGCCTCCCCACAGATACGCAGTATTTT
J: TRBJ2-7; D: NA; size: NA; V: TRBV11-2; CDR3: CASSLGGGAVGYEQYF; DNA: TGTGCCAGCAGCTTAGGTGGGGGTGCCGTCGGGTACGAGCAGTACTTC